The 4 T cell receptor beta chains listed next were all sequenced from one sample in a study of blood T cell repertoires in COVID-19. Clones were read by immunoSEQ multiplex PCR, and TCRdb kept only the in-frame ones, dropping some. Of around 200,000 clones detected, 75% to 90% appear once; the ten largest clones hold around 0.7%. Sequencing input: peripheral blood. The receptors were gathered from a man aged 35 to 55 with acute or convalescent COVID-19.

V gene TRBV11-2 combines with J gene TRBJ2-3; D not certain. CDR3 length: 12 amino acids. Looked up from germline, CDR1 is SGHAT and CDR2 is FQNNGV. V was clipped by 1 base and J by 3 bases, with 2 bases between them. CDR3 loop: CASSLVTDTQYF. CDR3 nucleotide sequence: TGTGCCAGCAGCTTAGTAACAGATACGCAGTATTTT.

This sequence joins TRBV7-3 and TRBJ2-7; 8 bases match TRBD2. CDR1 is SGHTA, CDR2 FQGTGA, per germline. The CDR3 runs 13 residues. J was trimmed by 6 bases and V by 5 bases; bases with no gene match: 6. DNA of the CDR3: TGTGCCAGCAGCAAGACTAGCGTCTCCGAGCAGTACTTC. This translates into CASSKTSVSEQYF.

The chain joins TRBV4-3 to TRBJ2-7, with TRBD2 identical over 7 bases. With 0 bases clipped from V and 1 base from J, the junction kept 12 bases outside the gene matches. CDR1 is LGHNA and CDR2 is YSLEER in the germline V gene. The CDR3 runs 18 residues. The CDR3 DNA sequence: TGCGCCAGCAGCCAAGATCTGATCATTGGCGGGAGTTCCTACGAGCAGTACTTC. This encodes CASSQDLIIGGSSYEQYF.

The gene calls are TRBV11-3 and TRBJ2-1; 7 nucleotides match TRBD2. From germline, CDR1 is SGHNT and CDR2 YENEEA. V shed 4 bases and J 2 bases; nucleotides not matched to a gene: 5. CDR3 size: 15 residues. In DNA form, the CDR3 reads TGTGCCAGCAGCTCTCGGGAGGTCACCTACAATGAGCAGTTCTTC. Residues: CASSSREVTYNEQFF.